This T cell receptor (beta chain) was retrieved from a study of molecular identifiers for immune sequencing clone quantification (dated by TCRdb to 2017 to 2018). For the wider study: For a replicate experiment, the RNA from either approximately 20,000 or 100,000 naive CD8 T cells was divided into five aliquots, and four of those aliquots went on to sequencing. The study was a methods study using CD8 T cells to benchmark molecular-identifier clustering-based TCR repertoire sequencing (MIDCIRS) and TCR RNA copy counting.

In its sample, this clonotype was seen many times. No antigen is known for it. No base quality values were provided; no much bigger clone lies one nucleotide off. Libraries of naive CD8 T cells were built from anywhere between about 18,000 and 1,000,000 sorted cells, with 10%, 30% or 50% of the purified RNA used. On a BD FACSAria II, naive CD8 T cells were FACS-sorted as CD8+CD4-CCR7+CD45RA+ and collected into RLT Plus buffer. To test detection sensitivity, Jurkat RNA equivalent to more than 8 TCR copies was spiked into samples of about 19,000-1,000,000 naive CD8 T cells. CD8 T cells were enriched with RosetteSep CD8+ T Cell Enrichment Cocktail and Ficoll-Paque, followed by ACK red cell lysis. Preparation of the library involved PCR. Instrument on record: NextSeq 500. Bulk TCR libraries were made following a previously described method, with the TCR primers given in Table S5. Total RNA was purified with the Qiagen AllPrep DNA/RNA kit. Reads from multiple sequencing runs of the same library were pooled before analysis. In the original analysis: Only reads with exact TCR constant sequence were kept, trimmed to 150 nt, and grouped by their 12-nt molecular barcodes. Reads in each barcode group were sub-clustered using a 15% Levenshtein threshold, and a quality-weighted consensus sequence was built for each RNA molecule. Non-functional sequences were discarded, and so were lower-count sequences lying one edit away from another sequence. On the basis of fitting two negative binomial distributions, barcode sub-clusters with fewer than 20% of the maximum read count were discarded. TCRdb reworked the public reads: Q25 trimming with fastp, MiXCR clone assembly, productive beta chains retained. All rows with the same CDR3 protein become a single entry with the most common DNA and genes. The V and J calls, along with clone size, are taken from TCRdb and not from the paper's own processing. This sample lists roughly 93,000 distinct CDR3 sequences; around a quarter were detected once. The top ten constitute about 0.8% of the sample.

The paper's findings and limits, for the study overall: Spiked-in Jurkat TCR RNA equivalent to a single cell was reported to be detectable even among 800,000 to 1,000,000 naive CD8 T cells. Identical TCR molecules sharing a barcode could cause highly expanded clone sizes to be underestimated. In CMV-specific effector cells, clones with more than 20 RNA copies contained over 99% of molecules, whereas in naive cells such clones contained under 1% of molecules. Spiked-in Jurkat TCR RNA (approximately 10 copies' worth), which is not part of the donor repertoire, was contained in the naive libraries. When barcode sub-clustering was not used, chimeric consensus sequences inflated TCR diversity, with chimeras reaching as high as 47%. Modeling gave 3 to 3.5 recovered TCR RNA copies per cell versus about 10 by digital PCR, implying 25% to 30% capture efficiency.

Sequencing used naive CD8+ T cells from blood, with Jurkat cell RNA spiked in. In light of the paper, this sample's cell subset or site label describes: FACS-sorted CD8+CD4-CCR7+CD45RA+ naive T cells. This clonotype was obtained from a human donor in good health. Some libraries in this study had Jurkat cell RNA spiked in.

DNA sequence: TGTGCCAGCAGTTTCACAGCAGATACGCAGTATTTT. The resulting protein is CASSFTADTQYF. The chain was built from TRBV7-9 and TRBJ2-3, with the D gene uncertain. According to the germline V gene (reference sequence), CDR1 reads SEHNR and CDR2 reads FQNEAQ. Its CDR3 holds 12 amino acids, cysteine through phenylalanine. The read is trimmed to its CDR3 DNA, 36 bases read in frame from base 1. V drops 6 bases and J drops 4 bases, leaving 8 bases in between. Outside the CDR3, residues come from the reference TRBV7-9 and TRBJ2-3 proteins, so the full variable domain is: DTGVSQNPRHKITKRGQNVTFRCDPISEHNRLYWYRQTLGQGPEFLTYFQNEAQLEKSRLLSDRFSAERPKGSFSTLEIQRTEQGDSAMYLCASSFTADTQYFGPGTRLTVL.